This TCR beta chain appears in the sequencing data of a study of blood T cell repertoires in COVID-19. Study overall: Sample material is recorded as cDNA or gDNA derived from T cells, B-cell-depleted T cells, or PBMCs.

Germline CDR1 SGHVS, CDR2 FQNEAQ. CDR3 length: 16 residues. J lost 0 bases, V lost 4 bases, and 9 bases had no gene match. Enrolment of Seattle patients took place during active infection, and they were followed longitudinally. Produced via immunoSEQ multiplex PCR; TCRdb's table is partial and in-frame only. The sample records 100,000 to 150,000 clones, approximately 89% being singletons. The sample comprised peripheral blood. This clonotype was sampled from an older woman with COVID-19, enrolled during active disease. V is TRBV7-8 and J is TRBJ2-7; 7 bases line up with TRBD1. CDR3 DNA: TGTGCCAGCAGCTCCCGAAACCGGGACAGCTCCTACGAGCAGTACTTC. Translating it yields CASSSRNRDSSYEQYF.